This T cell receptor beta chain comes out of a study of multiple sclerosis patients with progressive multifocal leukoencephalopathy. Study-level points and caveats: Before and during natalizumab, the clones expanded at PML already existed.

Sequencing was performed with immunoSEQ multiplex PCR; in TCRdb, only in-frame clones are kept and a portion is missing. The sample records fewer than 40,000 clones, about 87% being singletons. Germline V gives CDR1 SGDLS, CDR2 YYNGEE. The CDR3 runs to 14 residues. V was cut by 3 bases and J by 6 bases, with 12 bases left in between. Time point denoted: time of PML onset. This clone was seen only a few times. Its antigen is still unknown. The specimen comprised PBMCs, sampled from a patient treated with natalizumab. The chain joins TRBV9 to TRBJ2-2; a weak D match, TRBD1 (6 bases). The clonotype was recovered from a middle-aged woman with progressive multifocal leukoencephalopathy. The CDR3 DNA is TGTGCCAGCAGCGGGTCAGGGGCCCCCGGGGAGCTGTTTTTT. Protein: CASSGSGAPGELFF.